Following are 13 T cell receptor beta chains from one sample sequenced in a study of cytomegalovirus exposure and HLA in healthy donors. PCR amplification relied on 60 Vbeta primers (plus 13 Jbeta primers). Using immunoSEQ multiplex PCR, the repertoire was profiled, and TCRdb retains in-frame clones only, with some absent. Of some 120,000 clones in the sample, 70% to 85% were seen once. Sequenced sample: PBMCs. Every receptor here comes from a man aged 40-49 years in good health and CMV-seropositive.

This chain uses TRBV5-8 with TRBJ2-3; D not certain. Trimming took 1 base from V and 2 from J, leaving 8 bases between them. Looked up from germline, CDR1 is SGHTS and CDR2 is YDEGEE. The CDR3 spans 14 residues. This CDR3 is CASSLNQATDTQYF. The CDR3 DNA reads TGTGCCAGCAGCTTGAACCAGGCCACAGATACGCAGTATTTT.

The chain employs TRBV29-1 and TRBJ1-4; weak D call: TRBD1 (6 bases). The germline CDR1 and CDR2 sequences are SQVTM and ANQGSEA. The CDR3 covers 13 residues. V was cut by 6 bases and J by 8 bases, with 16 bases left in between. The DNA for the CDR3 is TGCAGCGTCGCTCAGGGGATGGGCGAAAAACTGTTTTTT. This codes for CSVAQGMGEKLFF.

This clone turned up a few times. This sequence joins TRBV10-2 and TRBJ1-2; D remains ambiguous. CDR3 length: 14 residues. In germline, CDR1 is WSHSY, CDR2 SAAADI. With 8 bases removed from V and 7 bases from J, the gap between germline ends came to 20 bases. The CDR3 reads CASSKTDPPSGYTF. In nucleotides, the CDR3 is TGCGCCAGCTCCAAGACCGACCCCCCTAGTGGCTACACCTTC.

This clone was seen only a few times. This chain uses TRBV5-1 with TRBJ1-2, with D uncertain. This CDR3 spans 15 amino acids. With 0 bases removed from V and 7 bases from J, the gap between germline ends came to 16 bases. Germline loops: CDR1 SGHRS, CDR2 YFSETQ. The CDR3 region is CASSLEYSPVGGYTF. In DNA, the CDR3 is TGCGCCAGCAGCTTGGAATACAGCCCTGTGGGTGGCTACACCTTC.

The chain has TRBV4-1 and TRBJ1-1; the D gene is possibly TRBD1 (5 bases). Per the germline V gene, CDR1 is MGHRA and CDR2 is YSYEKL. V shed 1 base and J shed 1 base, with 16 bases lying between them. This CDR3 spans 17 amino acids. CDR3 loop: CASSQVSRGTGNTEAFF. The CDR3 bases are TGCGCCAGCAGCCAAGTCTCAAGGGGAACAGGGAACACTGAAGCTTTCTTT.

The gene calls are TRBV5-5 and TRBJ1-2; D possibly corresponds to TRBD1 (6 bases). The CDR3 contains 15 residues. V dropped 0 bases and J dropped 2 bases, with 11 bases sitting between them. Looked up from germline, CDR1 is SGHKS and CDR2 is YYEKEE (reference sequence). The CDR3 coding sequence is TGTGCCAGCAGCTTGGCGGCAGGGGCAAACTATGGCTACACCTTC. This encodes CASSLAAGANYGYTF.

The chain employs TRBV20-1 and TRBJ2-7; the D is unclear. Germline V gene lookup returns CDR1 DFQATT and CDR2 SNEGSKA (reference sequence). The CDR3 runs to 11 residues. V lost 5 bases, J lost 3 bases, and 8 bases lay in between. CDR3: CSAASGYEQYF. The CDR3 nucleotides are TGCAGTGCTGCGTCAGGCTACGAGCAGTACTTC.

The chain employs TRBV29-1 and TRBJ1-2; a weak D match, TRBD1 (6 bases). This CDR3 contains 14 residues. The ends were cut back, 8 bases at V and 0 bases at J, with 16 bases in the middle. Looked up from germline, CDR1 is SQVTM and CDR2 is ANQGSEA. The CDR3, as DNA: TGCAGCATGGGCACAGGGAGGGCTAACTATGGCTACACCTTC. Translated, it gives CSMGTGRANYGYTF.

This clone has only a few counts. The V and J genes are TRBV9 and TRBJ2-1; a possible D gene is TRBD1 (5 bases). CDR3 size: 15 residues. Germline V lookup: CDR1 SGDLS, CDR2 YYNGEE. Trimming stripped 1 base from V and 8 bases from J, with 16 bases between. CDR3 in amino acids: CASSVRVTDGDEQFF. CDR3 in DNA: TGTGCCAGCAGCGTAAGGGTGACAGACGGTGATGAGCAGTTCTTC. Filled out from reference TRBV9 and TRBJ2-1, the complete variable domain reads DSGVTQTPKHLITATGQRVTLRCSPRSGDLSVYWYQQSLDQGLQFLIQYYNGEERAKGNILERFSAQQFPDLHSELNLSSLELGDSALYFCASSVRVTDGDEQFFGPGTRLTVL.

CDR3 coding DNA: TGTGCCAGCAGCTTAGTTGGGGCAGGCCATTCTAGCACAGATACGCAGTATTTT. Translation gives CASSLVGAGHSSTDTQYF. This chain connects TRBV7-6 to TRBJ2-3; a weak D match, TRBD1 (5 bases). The CDR3 runs to 18 residues. Germline assignment: CDR1 SGHVS and CDR2 FNYEAQ. Trimming pared 1 base from V and 0 bases from J, leaving 17 bases between.

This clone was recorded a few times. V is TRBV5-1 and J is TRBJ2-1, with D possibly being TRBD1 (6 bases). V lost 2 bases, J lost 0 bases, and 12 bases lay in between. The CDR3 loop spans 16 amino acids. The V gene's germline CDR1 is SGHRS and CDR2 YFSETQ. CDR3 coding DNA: TGCGCCAGCAGCTTCGACCAGGGGAGCTCCTACAATGAGCAGTTCTTC. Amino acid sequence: CASSFDQGSSYNEQFF. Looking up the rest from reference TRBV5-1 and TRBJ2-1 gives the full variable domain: KAGVTQTPRYLIKTRGQQVTLSCSPISGHRSVSWYQQTPGQGLQFLFEYFSETQRNKGNFPGRFSGRQFSNSRSEMNVSTLELGDSALYLCASSFDQGSSYNEQFFGPGTRLTVL.

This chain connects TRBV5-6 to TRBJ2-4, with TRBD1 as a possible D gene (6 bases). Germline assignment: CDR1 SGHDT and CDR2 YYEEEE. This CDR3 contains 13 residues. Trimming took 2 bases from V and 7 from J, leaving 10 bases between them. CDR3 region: CASSLRQGNIQYF. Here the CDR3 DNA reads TGTGCCAGCAGCTTAAGGCAGGGGAACATTCAGTACTTC.

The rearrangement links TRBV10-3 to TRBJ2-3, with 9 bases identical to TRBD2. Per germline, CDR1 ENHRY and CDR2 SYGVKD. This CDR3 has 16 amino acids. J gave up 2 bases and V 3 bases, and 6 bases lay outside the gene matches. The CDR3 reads CAISERLAGYTDTQYF. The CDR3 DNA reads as TGTGCCATCAGTGAAAGGCTAGCGGGATACACAGATACGCAGTATTTT.